The present T cell receptor beta chain was sequenced within a study of blood T cell repertoires in COVID-19. As for the study in general: COVID-19 samples collected from the United States, Italy and Spain covered acute and convalescent phases.

Authors' processing steps: The authors estimated nucleated cell counts from reference gene primer amplification. The repertoire was sequenced with immunoSEQ multiplex PCR; TCRdb's copy has only in-frame clones and lacks some. D and trimming come from the DNA, and the V and J calls and clone size come from that table. Of about 68,000 clones listed, about 86% were seen once; the top ten hold roughly 3.7%. CDR3 length: 12 amino acids. With V trimmed by 7 bases and J by 4 bases, 5 bases remained unmatched. Per the germline V gene, CDR1 is SGHDT and CDR2 is YYEEEE. This clone showed up just once. The sequenced sample was peripheral blood. The clonotype originates from a man over 45 with acute or convalescent COVID-19. This chain links TRBV5-6 with TRBJ2-7; the match to TRBD1 covers 7 bases. CDR3 in amino acids: CASGKTGYEQYF. The CDR3, as DNA: TGTGCCAGCGGCAAGACAGGGTACGAGCAGTACTTC.